The clone carrying this T cell receptor beta chain has at least ten counts. Researchers made TCR beta libraries by using iRepertoire HTBI primers and running Arm-PCR on CDR3 regions. Authors' methods: Taken together, the samples had fewer than 70 TRBV and approximately 13 TRBJ segments identified. TCRdb passed the multiplex PCR reads through MiXCR, listing each CDR3 protein once. The V and J calls come from TCRdb's annotation, not from the publication. The repertoire holds around 420,000 distinct CDR3 sequences, with approximately 15% as singletons. The data are from a study of regulatory T cells in long-lasting Graves disease. For the study at large: Recently diagnosed Graves' patients had received antithyroid drugs for under 3 months.

Time point described: newly diagnosed GD, antithyroid drugs for less than 3 months. The TCR library was made from RNA extracted from PBMCs. The same sample was also used in a study of T cells in Graves' hyperthyroidism and ophthalmopathy. That publication notes: The hyperthyroidism patients had all been newly diagnosed, and their disease duration was under 2 months. Their ages ranged from 18 to 65 years. Initially, a first-round RT-PCR of the TCR CDR3 employed the HTBI primer set.

The sample in question was peripheral blood mononuclear cells (PBMCs), obtained at new diagnosis, from a patient treated with antithyroid drugs. The sequence was obtained from a woman aged 40 to 49 with Graves disease.

CDR3 in amino acids: CASSPPGQPSYEQYF. The CDR3 DNA sequence: TGTGCCAGCTCACCCCCGGGACAGCCCTCCTACGAGCAGTACTTC. The chain has TRBV18 and TRBJ2-7; TRBD1 aligns across 7 bases. This CDR3 region has 15 residues. The V segment lost 3 bases and the J segment 0 bases; nucleotides outside the gene matches: 5. Germline CDR1 is KGHSH and CDR2 is LQKENI.